Described below is a single T cell receptor beta chain sequence and its context. This record comes from a study of blood T cell repertoires in COVID-19. Study summary: PBMCs, B-cell-depleted T cells, or T cells were the source of the cDNA or gDNA that made up the material.

Study members were between about 18 and 100 years old and lived in some 22 US regions. The CDR3 loop spans 14 amino acids. V was pared by 6 bases and J by 6 bases, with 15 bases between. Germline V gene sequence: CDR1 MDHEN, CDR2 SYDVKM. Study processing details: Amplification of reference gene primers was used by the study to estimate nucleated cell counts. Profiled with immunoSEQ multiplex PCR; TCRdb holds only in-frame clones, not every one. The V and J calls and clone size come from that table; D and trimming were worked out from the DNA. The sample lists approximately 200,000 clones, about 82% occurring once.

Input material: PBMCs or T cells enriched from blood (not recorded which). The receptor was isolated from a woman aged 25 to 45 who had recovered from COVID-19. This chain connects TRBV28 to TRBJ2-1, with D perhaps matching TRBD1 (5 bases). In DNA, the CDR3 is TGTGCCAGCAGCCCAAGGACAAGCCTCAATGAGCAGTTCTTC. It codes for CASSPRTSLNEQFF. Variable domain in full (rest from reference TRBV28 and TRBJ2-1): DVKVTQSSRYLVKRTGEKVFLECVQDMDHENMFWYRQDPGLGLRLIYFSYDVKMKEKGDIPEGYSVSREKKERFSLILESASTNQTSMYLCASSPRTSLNEQFFGPGTRLTVL.